This T cell receptor (beta chain) came from a study of CD8 T cells in ankylosing spondylitis. TCRdb re-analysed the 5' RACE reads in MiXCR, keeping a single row per CDR3 protein. The sample contains 150,000 to 200,000 distinct CDR3 sequences, roughly a third of which appear only once. Losses at the gene ends were 1 base for V and 12 bases for J; bases not matched to a gene: 11. The CDR3 covers 14 residues. Germline V gives CDR1 MDHEN, CDR2 SYDVKM. J is TRBJ2-7 and V is TRBV28, with TRBD2 matching over 8 bases. This TCR came from a male donor with ankylosing spondylitis. What was sequenced was synovial fluid, either unsorted or a sorted T cell fraction (not recorded which). CDR3 in DNA: TGTGCCAGCAGTTTATACAGCGGGGGCCAAGCTCCGTACTTC. Protein product: CASSLYSGGQAPYF.